This TCR beta chain was captured in a study of radiotherapy plus CTLA-4 blockade in lung cancer. This CDR3 has 14 amino acids. V was cut by 1 base and J by 3 bases, with 7 bases left in between. CDR1 is SGHDT, CDR2 YYEEEE, per germline. This table comes from immunoSEQ multiplex PCR, and its TCRdb copy is limited to in-frame clones, with some not included. The table includes 86,000 or so clones, around 76% detected once. This TCR was recovered from a human donor with non-small cell lung cancer who had a partial response to radiotherapy plus ipilimumab. Some clones in this sample may be carry-over from other donors' samples. V and J are TRBV5-6 and TRBJ2-2; D is perhaps TRBD1 (5 bases). The source was peripheral blood, collected from a patient treated with radiotherapy plus ipilimumab. The CDR3 protein is CASSLLRDTGELFF. The CDR3 region has the DNA TGTGCCAGCAGCTTGCTCAGGGACACCGGGGAGCTGTTTTTT.